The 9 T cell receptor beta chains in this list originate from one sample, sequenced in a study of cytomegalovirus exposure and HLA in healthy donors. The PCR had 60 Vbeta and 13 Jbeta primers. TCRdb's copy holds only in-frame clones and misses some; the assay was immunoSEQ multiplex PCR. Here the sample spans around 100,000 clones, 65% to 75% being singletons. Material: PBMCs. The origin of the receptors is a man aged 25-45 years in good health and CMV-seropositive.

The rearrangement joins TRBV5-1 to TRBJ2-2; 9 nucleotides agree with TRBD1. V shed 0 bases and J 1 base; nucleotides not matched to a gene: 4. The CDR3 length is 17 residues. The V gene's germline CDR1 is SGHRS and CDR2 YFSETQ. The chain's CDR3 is CASSLAGQGMNTGELFF. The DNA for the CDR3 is TGCGCCAGCAGCTTGGCGGGACAGGGCATGAACACCGGGGAGCTGTTTTTT.

CDR3 sequence: CASSLATVYYEQYF. CDR3 DNA sequence: TGTGCCAGCAGCTTAGCGACAGTTTACTACGAGCAGTACTTC. V is TRBV7-8 and J is TRBJ2-7; D possibly corresponds to TRBD1 (5 bases). CDR1 SGHVS and CDR2 FQNEAQ come from the germline V gene. Trimming took off 0 bases at V and 3 bases at J, with 9 bases between the two ends. The CDR3 length is 14 residues. Combining the CDR3 with reference TRBV7-8 and TRBJ2-7 gives the whole variable domain GAGVSQSPRYKVAKRGQDVALRCDPISGHVSLFWYQQALGQGPEFLTYFQNEAQLDKSGLPSDRFFAERPEGSVSTLKIQRTQQEDSAVYLCASSLATVYYEQYFGPGTRLTVT.

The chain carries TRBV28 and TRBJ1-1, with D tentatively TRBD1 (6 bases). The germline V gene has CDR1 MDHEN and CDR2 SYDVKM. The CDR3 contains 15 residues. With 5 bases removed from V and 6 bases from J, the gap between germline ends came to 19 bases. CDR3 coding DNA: TGTGCCAGCAGTGCCCCCGGGACAATCTACGCTGAAGCTTTCTTT. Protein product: CASSAPGTIYAEAFF.

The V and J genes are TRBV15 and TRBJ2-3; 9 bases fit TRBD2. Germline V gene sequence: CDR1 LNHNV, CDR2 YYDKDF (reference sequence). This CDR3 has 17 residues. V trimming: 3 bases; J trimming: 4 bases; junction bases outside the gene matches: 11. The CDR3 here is CATSSPPGRGGPDTQYF. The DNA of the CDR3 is TGTGCCACCAGCAGCCCCCCCGGGCGGGGGGGCCCAGATACGCAGTATTTT. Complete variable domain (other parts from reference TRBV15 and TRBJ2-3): DAMVIQNPRYQVTQFGKPVTLSCSQTLNHNVMYWYQQKSSQAPKLLFHYYDKDFNNEADTPDNFQSRRPNTSFCFLDIRSPGLGDTAMYLCATSSPPGRGGPDTQYFGPGTRLTVL.

The CDR3 DNA reads as TGTGCCTGGAGTGTACAACAGGACAATCCGTCTATCACCTTC. Protein product: CAWSVQQDNPSITF. The J gene is TRBJ1-2, the V gene TRBV30, with D perhaps matching TRBD1 (5 bases). Trimming cost V 0 bases and J 13 bases, with 21 bases left between them. This CDR3 is built from 14 residues. Germline values: CDR1 GTSNPN, CDR2 SVGIG (reference sequence).

The CDR3 loop is CASSPLEGVRGYTF. The DNA of the CDR3 is TGCGCCAGCAGCCCCTTGGAAGGGGTTCGCGGCTACACCTTC. The genes are TRBV4-3 and TRBJ1-2; tentative D call: TRBD1 (5 bases). Trimming cost V 4 bases and J 8 bases, with 17 bases left between them. The CDR3 has 14 residues. Germline V CDR1 and CDR2: LGHNA, YSLEER.

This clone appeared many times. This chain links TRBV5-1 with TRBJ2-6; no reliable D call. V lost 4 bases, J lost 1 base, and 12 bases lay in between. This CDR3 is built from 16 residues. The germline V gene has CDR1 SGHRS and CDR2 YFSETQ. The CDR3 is CASSPNPASGANVLTF. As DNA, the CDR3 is TGCGCCAGCAGCCCTAACCCAGCGTCTGGGGCCAACGTCCTGACTTTC.

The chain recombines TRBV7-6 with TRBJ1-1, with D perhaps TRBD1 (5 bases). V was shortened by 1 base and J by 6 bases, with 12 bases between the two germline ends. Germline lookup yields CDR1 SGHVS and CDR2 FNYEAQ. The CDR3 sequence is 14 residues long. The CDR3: CASSLDGGRPEAFF. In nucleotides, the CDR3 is TGTGCCAGCAGCTTAGATGGGGGGAGGCCTGAAGCTTTCTTT. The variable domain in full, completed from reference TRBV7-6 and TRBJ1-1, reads GAGVSQSPRYKVTKRGQDVALRCDPISGHVSLYWYRQALGQGPEFLTYFNYEAQQDKSGLPNDRFSAERPEGSISTLTIQRTEQRDSAMYRCASSLDGGRPEAFFGQGTRLTVV.

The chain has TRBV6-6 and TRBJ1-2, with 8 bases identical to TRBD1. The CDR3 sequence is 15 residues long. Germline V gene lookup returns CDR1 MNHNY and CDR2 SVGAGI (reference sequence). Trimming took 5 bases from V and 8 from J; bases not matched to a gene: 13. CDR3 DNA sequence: TGTGCCAGCAGTGACGCGACAGGGGCGATAAGGGGCTACACCTTC. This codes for CASSDATGAIRGYTF.